This passage covers 30 T cell receptor beta chains from one sample sequenced in a study of CD8+CD57+ T cells in acquired aplastic anemia. TCR beta VDJ and CDR3 were profiled, and genomic DNA was the template. MiXCR, applied by TCRdb to the reads, yields one record per CDR3 protein. The sample has more than 100,000 distinct CDR3 sequences, 35% to 50% seen once. The sample taken for sequencing was sorted CD4+, CD8+, or CD8+CD57+ T cells (not recorded which) from PBMCs. Receptors were obtained from a human donor in good health, serving as a control.

This clonotype has a count of ten or more. As DNA, the CDR3 is TGTGCCAGCCAAGCGGCCCCCACAGATACGCAGTATTTT. Amino acids: CASQAAPTDTQYF. The chain links TRBV6-6 to TRBJ2-3, with a tentative D call TRBD2 (5 bases). The length of the CDR3 is 13 residues. Trimming cost V 8 bases and J 2 bases, with 11 bases left between them. Germline V gene sequence: CDR1 MNHNY, CDR2 SVGAGI (reference sequence).

On this clonotype itself: This likely comes from a read error, as the CDR3 has no conserved phenylalanine or tryptophan at its end. This chain links TRBV5-6 with TRBJ2-3; no definite D call. The tail of the sequence fits TRBJ1-5 better, so the J call may be wrong. Germline values: CDR1 SGHDT, CDR2 YYEEEE. CDR3 length equals 14 residues. This chain's CDR3 is CASSLFAGFNTQHL. For the CDR3, the DNA is TGTGCCAGCAGCTTGTTTGCGGGTTTTAATACGCAGCATCTT.

This clonotype was detected ten times or more. The chain links TRBV19 to TRBJ2-3; D possibly corresponds to TRBD2 (5 bases). Looked up from germline, CDR1 is LNHDA and CDR2 is SQIVND (reference sequence). The germline V and J ends were trimmed by 3 bases and 4 bases, with 11 bases remaining between them. CDR3 length equals 14 residues. CDR3 sequence reads: CASSIRRGADTQYF. The DNA of the CDR3 is TGTGCCAGTAGTATTCGCCGGGGAGCAGATACGCAGTATTTT.

The chain links TRBV24-1 to TRBJ2-7; 13 bases align to TRBD2. The V and J ends lost 4 bases and 7 bases, in that order; junction bases with no gene match: 9. This CDR3 has 16 residues. Germline assignment: CDR1 KGHDR and CDR2 SFDVKD. The chain's CDR3 is CATSDSGTSGTREQYF. The CDR3 region has the DNA TGTGCCACCAGTGACTCCGGGACTAGCGGGACTCGTGAGCAGTACTTC.

This clonotype has at least ten counts. J is TRBJ1-1 and V is TRBV5-5, with D possibly matching TRBD1 (5 bases). The V and J ends lost 10 bases and 5 bases respectively, with 18 bases between them. In germline, CDR1 is SGHKS, CDR2 YYEKEE (reference sequence). The length of the CDR3 is 13 residues. As DNA, the CDR3 is TGTGCCTGCGGACACCCACAGAGGACTGAAGCTTTCTTT. Protein sequence: CACGHPQRTEAFF.

With respect to this clonotype: The junction departs from germline at one end; a sequencing error may be responsible. This sequence joins TRBV24-1 and TRBJ2-1, with TRBD1 matching 7 bases. From germline, CDR1 is KGHDR and CDR2 SFDVKD. The CDR3 extends over 16 amino acids. This chain's CDR3 is CATSDNDRVANNGQFF. CDR3 DNA: TGTGCCACCAGTGACAACGACAGGGTCGCAAACAATGGGCAGTTCTTC.

This clonotype was seen ten or more times. A much bigger clone sits one base away, suggesting this may be a read error. The CDR3 protein is CATSRPGQGSHEQYF. CDR3 nucleotides: TGTGCCACCAGTAGACCTGGACAGGGCTCCCACGAGCAGTACTTC. The J gene is TRBJ2-7, the V gene TRBV15; TRBD1 agrees at 8 bases. The germline V gene has CDR1 LNHNV and CDR2 YYDKDF (reference sequence). The CDR3 runs 15 residues.

This clonotype appeared many times. This sequence joins TRBV6-5 and TRBJ1-2, with TRBD1 as a possible D gene (5 bases). V was cut by 2 bases and J by 8 bases, with 12 bases left in between. The V gene's germline CDR1 is MNHEY and CDR2 SVGAGI. The CDR3 totals 13 residues. This CDR3 reads CASSYRGTRGYTF. Here the CDR3 DNA reads TGTGCCAGCAGTTACCGGGGGACTCGCGGCTACACCTTC.

This clonotype occurred many times. The V call is TRBV2, the J call TRBJ2-1; no clear D. The CDR3 length is 12 residues. Germline V CDR1 and CDR2: SNHLY, FYNNEI. The V and J ends lost 6 bases and 8 bases respectively, with 11 bases between them. CDR3 protein: CASRDPGDEQFF. Written as DNA, the CDR3 is TGTGCCAGCAGAGACCCCGGAGATGAGCAGTTCTTC. The full variable domain, in which reference TRBV2 and TRBJ2-1 provide the parts outside the CDR3, is EPEVTQTPSHQVTQMGQEVILRCVPISNHLYFYWYRQILGQKVEFLVSFYNNEISEKSEIFDDQFSVERPDGSNFTLKIRSTKLEDSAMYFCASRDPGDEQFFGPGTRLTVL.

On this clonotype: A single base separates this from a much larger clone, so it may be a read error. The chain combines TRBV3-1 with TRBJ2-1, with TRBD2 matching over 16 bases. V shed 5 bases and J 16 bases; nucleotides not matched to a gene: 5. This CDR3 region has 13 residues. The V gene's germline CDR1 is LGHDT and CDR2 YNNKEL (reference sequence). This CDR3 is CASSRGLAGGQFF. The DNA for the CDR3 is TGTGCCAGCAGCAGGGGACTAGCGGGGGGGCAATTCTTC.

The chain is built from TRBV27 and TRBJ1-5; 9 positions match TRBD1. Trimming at V came to 3 bases and at J to 7 bases, leaving 13 bases not matched to a gene. Germline CDR1 reads MNHEY; CDR2 reads SMNVEV (reference sequence). The CDR3 runs to 17 residues. Here the CDR3 reads CASSFRAPGQGIQPQHF. CDR3 DNA: TGTGCCAGCAGTTTTCGGGCCCCGGGACAGGGAATCCAGCCCCAGCATTTT.

Concerning this clonotype: At one of its ends the junction is not consistent with the germline gene, which may arise from a read error. The chain carries TRBV5-1 and TRBJ2-2; TRBD2 matches 8 bases. The germline V gene encodes CDR1 SGHRS and CDR2 YFSETQ. The CDR3 spans 15 residues. The CDR3: CTSSPMTSDTGELFF. Written as DNA, the CDR3 is TGCACCAGCAGCCCTATGACTAGCGACACCGGGGAGCTGTTTTTT.

The V and J genes are TRBV29-1 and TRBJ1-1; no firm D call. Germline V gene lookup returns CDR1 SQVTM and CDR2 ANQGSEA. Trimming removed 4 bases from V and 1 base from J, with 7 bases in between. The CDR3 sequence is 12 residues long. The DNA for the CDR3 is TGCAGCGTTGGAAGGTCGAACACTGAAGCTTTCTTT. It is translated as CSVGRSNTEAFF.

CDR3 loop: CSVMRLAGPNEQFF. DNA for the CDR3: TGCAGCGTAATGCGACTAGCGGGGCCCAATGAGCAGTTCTTC. V usage is TRBV29-1 and J usage is TRBJ2-1; 11 positions agree with TRBD2. Germline V lookup: CDR1 SQVTM, CDR2 ANQGSEA. V shed 6 bases and J 6 bases; nucleotides not matched to a gene: 7. The CDR3 length is 14 residues.

This clonotype was seen at least ten times. The chain links TRBV4-3 to TRBJ2-1; D may match TRBD1 or TRBD2 (5 bases each). The CDR3 extends over 14 amino acids. From germline, CDR1 is LGHNA and CDR2 YSLEER. Trimming took 4 bases from V and 12 from J, leaving 19 bases between them. CDR3: CASSPVLREFWQFF. CDR3 nucleotide sequence: TGCGCCAGCAGCCCGGTCCTCAGGGAGTTTTGGCAGTTCTTC.

The count of this clonotype is one. This may stem from a read error, because a much larger clone lies one nucleotide away. The J gene is TRBJ1-2, the V gene TRBV11-3; weak D call: TRBD1 (5 bases). This CDR3 is built from 13 residues. Trimming pared 1 base from V and 8 bases from J, leaving 11 bases between. Per the germline V gene, CDR1 is SGHNT and CDR2 is YENEEA. CDR3 sequence: CASSLGGVWGYTF. CDR3 DNA sequence: TGTGCCAGCAGCTTAGGGGGCGTATGGGGCTACACCTTC.

V and J are TRBV19 and TRBJ1-6; no reliable D call. Germline CDR1 LNHDA, CDR2 SQIVND (reference sequence). Trimming pared 2 bases from V and 0 bases from J, leaving 8 bases between. The length of the CDR3 is 16 residues. CDR3 nucleotides: TGTGCCAGTAGTATAATGGTGAGCTCCTATAATTCACCCCTCCACTTT. This codes for CASSIMVSSYNSPLHF.

This clonotype has ten or more counts. The chain is built from TRBV10-3 and TRBJ2-6, with D perhaps matching TRBD1 (6 bases). Germline values: CDR1 ENHRY, CDR2 SYGVKD. There are 14 residues in the CDR3. Deletions cut 4 bases from V and 3 bases from J, with 7 bases between. As DNA, the CDR3 is TGTGCCATCAGTGGGACAGTTGGGGCCAACGTCCTGACTTTC. Protein sequence: CAISGTVGANVLTF.

This clonotype was observed at least ten times. The chain couples TRBV6-6 to TRBJ2-5; no reliable D call. Looked up from germline, CDR1 is MNHNY and CDR2 is SVGAGI (reference sequence). Trimming cost V 2 bases and J 0 bases, with 7 bases left between them. The length of the CDR3 is 14 residues. As DNA, the CDR3 is TGTGCCAGCAGTTACAGTGGGGACCAAGAGACCCAGTACTTC. This encodes CASSYSGDQETQYF.

Here the CDR3 reads CASSFSQGGEKLFF. As DNA, the CDR3 is TGTGCCAGCAGCTTTAGCCAGGGCGGGGAAAAACTGTTTTTT. The rearrangement links TRBV7-6 to TRBJ1-4; the D gene is possibly TRBD1 (5 bases). Germline V gives CDR1 SGHVS, CDR2 FNYEAQ. The CDR3 is 14 amino acids. Trimming stripped 3 bases from V and 8 bases from J, with 13 bases between.

On this clonotype: A much larger clone lies one base from this, so it may be a read error. The chain couples TRBV5-4 to TRBJ2-7; TRBD2 aligns across 13 bases. CDR1 is SGHNT, CDR2 YYREEE, per germline (reference sequence). V lost 10 bases, J lost 12 bases, and 19 bases stayed unmatched. CDR3 size: 15 residues. For the CDR3, the DNA is TGTGCCTGCTCCGGGGCCGGGACTAGCGGGACCCGCGGGTACTTC. Protein product: CACSGAGTSGTRGYF.

This clonotype was recorded many times. The chain combines TRBV7-2 with TRBJ1-5, with D perhaps matching TRBD1 (5 bases). V was cut by 5 bases and J by 10 bases, with 12 bases left in between. The CDR3 consists of 12 residues. Germline V gene sequence: CDR1 SGHTA, CDR2 FQGNSA. The CDR3, as DNA: TGTGCCAGCAGCCAGGACACGCAACCCCAGCATTTT. Translating it yields CASSQDTQPQHF.

The sample holds many counts of this clonotype. This chain uses TRBV28 with TRBJ2-3, with 9 bases fitting TRBD2. Germline V gene data show CDR1 as MDHEN and CDR2 as SYDVKM. The CDR3 is made up of 14 amino acids. Trimming cost V 8 bases and J 2 bases; bases outside gene matches: 5. The CDR3 nucleotides are TGTGCCAGCCGCGCGGGGGGGACCACAGATACGCAGTATTTT. As protein: CASRAGGTTDTQYF.

The CDR3 is CASRQGGTGELFF. The CDR3 coding sequence is TGTGCCAGCAGACAGGGAGGCACCGGGGAGCTGTTTTTT. The rearrangement uses TRBV24-1 and TRBJ2-2, with a possible D match to TRBD1 (7 bases). Trimming cost V 11 bases and J 4 bases, with 13 bases left between them. CDR3 length: 13 amino acids. Germline CDR1 is KGHDR and CDR2 is SFDVKD.

The V and J genes are TRBV13 and TRBJ2-5, with 12 bases matching TRBD2. The V gene's germline CDR1 is PRHDT and CDR2 FYEKMQ (reference sequence). V lost 5 bases, J lost 5 bases, and 9 bases stayed unmatched. The CDR3 covers 16 residues. CDR3 sequence (DNA): TGTGCCAGCAGCCTCTCTAGCGGGAGGGTCCGGGAGACCCAGTACTTC. The encoded protein is CASSLSSGRVRETQYF.

The CDR3, as DNA: TGTGCCACCGACTTCAGTCTAGCGGGAGGGAAGACCCAGTACTTC. Its protein is CATDFSLAGGKTQYF. V and J are TRBV10-3 and TRBJ2-5; 12 nucleotides align to TRBD2. The CDR3 runs 15 residues. The germline gives CDR1 ENHRY, CDR2 SYGVKD. With 10 bases clipped from V and 6 bases from J, the junction kept 12 bases outside the gene matches.

This clonotype has just a few counts. Just one base apart from a much larger clone, this may be a read error. V is TRBV14 and J is TRBJ1-2, with D unresolved. Germline V gene data show CDR1 as SGHDN and CDR2 as FVKESK. The ends were cut back, 7 bases at V and 6 bases at J, with 15 bases in the middle. CDR3 size: 13 residues. In nucleotides, the CDR3 is TGTGCCAGCACCATCAAGAGCGGTCATGGCTACACCTTC. It codes for CASTIKSGHGYTF.

This clonotype was counted at least ten times. V and J are TRBV4-1 and TRBJ1-2; a weak D match, TRBD1 (5 bases). The CDR3 is 17 amino acids. Germline CDR1 is MGHRA and CDR2 is YSYEKL. The V end lost 0 bases, the J end lost 3 bases, and 17 bases lay between the germline ends. Here the CDR3 DNA reads TGCGCCAGCAGCCAAGATAGGGGCGGACCCGTAGACTATGGCTACACCTTC. Translated: CASSQDRGGPVDYGYTF.

The chain is built from TRBV3-1 and TRBJ2-3; TRBD2 aligns across 7 bases. Germline CDR1 is LGHDT and CDR2 is YNNKEL (reference sequence). The CDR3 length is 14 residues. With 5 bases clipped from V and 1 base from J, the junction kept 3 bases outside the gene matches. CDR3 protein: CASSRTRGTDTQYF. CDR3 bases: TGTGCCAGCAGCAGGACTAGGGGCACAGATACGCAGTATTTT.

V gene TRBV2 combines with J gene TRBJ2-5; maybe TRBD2 (5 bases). Germline loops: CDR1 SNHLY, CDR2 FYNNEI. The CDR3 sequence is 12 residues long. The ends were cut back, 5 bases at V and 4 bases at J, with 8 bases in the middle. CDR3 sequence reads: CASSSGRETQYF. The CDR3 DNA follows: TGTGCCAGCAGTAGTGGGAGAGAGACCCAGTACTTC.